The source of this TCR beta chain is a study of naive and memory T cell subsets. This clonotype has ten or more counts. Two oligonucleotides, mixed equimolar, formed the beta constant-region primer covering TRBC1 and TRBC2. One entry per CDR3 protein results from TCRdb running MiXCR on the UMI-ligation and nested PCR reads. The repertoire consists of around 160,000 distinct CDR3 sequences, with 17% occurring once and the leading ten covering roughly 0.13%. The germline V gene has CDR1 MNHEY and CDR2 SVGAGI. This CDR3 comprises 14 residues. The V end lost 8 bases, the J end lost 0 bases, and 12 bases lay between the germline ends.

The chain carries TRBV6-5 and TRBJ2-3; no reliable D call. This TCR derives from a human donor in good health. The sequencing input was naive CD4+ T cells from blood. The CDR3 protein is CASAHPPSTDTQYF. The CDR3 DNA is TGTGCCAGCGCACACCCCCCCAGCACAGATACGCAGTATTTT.